The clone carrying this T cell receptor (beta chain) was counted only a few times. The target antigen is unknown. CDR3 length: 15 residues. Germline loops: CDR1 SGHAT, CDR2 FQNNGV. Trimming took 1 base from V and 5 from J; bases not matched to a gene: 5. These data are taken from a study of beta chain features in type 1 diabetes. Points from the study as a whole: Among patients with Type 1 diabetes, TCRB CDR3s were moderately but significantly shorter in every one of the four CD4+ subsets.

Sequenced material consisted of expressed TCRB transcripts (all of the isolated RNA was reverse transcribed). Sequencing was performed with immunoSEQ multiplex PCR; in TCRdb, only in-frame clones are kept and a portion is missing. In the table there are 250,000 or so clones, approximately 15% of which are singletons. Sequences were obtained from naive CD4+ T cells from blood. J is TRBJ2-7 and V is TRBV11-2; 10 bases are shared with TRBD1. The source is a man aged 30-40 years with type 1 diabetes. As DNA, the CDR3 is TGTGCCAGCAGCTTAGTTGGGACAGGGGCCAACGAGCAGTACTTC. Residues: CASSLVGTGANEQYF.